These T cell receptor beta chains were read from a single sample in a study of CD8 T cells in cerebrospinal fluid in Alzheimer's disease. Reanalyzing the 10x single-cell sequencing reads, TCRdb keeps one entry per CDR3 protein, without DNA. This table holds roughly 940 distinct CDR3 sequences. Sequenced sample: cerebrospinal fluid. These receptors were collected from a human donor in good health. CDR3s include the opening cysteine and the closing phenylalanine or tryptophan. The size of a clone is reported for some rows only, either as once, few or many, or as a class for expanded clones.

TRBV21-1	medium-sized	17	TRBJ1-4	CASSTGGRFTTNEKLFF
TRBV6-1	medium-sized	15	TRBJ2-7	CASTTRGSRTYEQYF
TRBV5-1	medium-sized	12	TRBJ2-4	CASGTGGNIQYF
TRBV4-3	medium-sized	14	TRBJ2-7	CASSQARGLGEQYF
TRBV6-1	.	19	TRBJ2-5	CASSEVVRGRLQPKETQYF
TRBV6-1	large	17	TRBJ2-3	CASSEYEAAQFPDTQYF
TRBV28	medium-sized	15	TRBJ1-2	CASSPPGVGLYGYTF
TRBV7-2	medium-sized	11	TRBJ1-5	CASSLDQLQHF
TRBV30	medium-sized	12	TRBJ1-2	CAWSSGNEGYTF
TRBV5-1	large	15	TRBJ2-2	CASSLPTANTGELFF
TRBV28	medium-sized	12	TRBJ2-7	CASNQFAYEQYF
TRBV9	medium-sized	14	TRBJ1-1	CASSARQGYTEAFF
TRBV12-3/TRBV12-4	medium-sized	16	TRBJ2-7	CASSLDRAGVGGEQYF
TRBV7-2	medium-sized	13	TRBJ2-7	CASSPGSYYEQYF
TRBV18	medium-sized	14	TRBJ2-2	CASSPLDYTGELFF
TRBV5-1	medium-sized	17	TRBJ1-4	CASSLGRGTFDNEKLFF
TRBV7-9	medium-sized	15	TRBJ1-4	CASSRLQPIGEKLFF
TRBV7-9	medium-sized	16	TRBJ2-7	CASSGRARGGSYEQYF
TRBV2	medium-sized	16	TRBJ2-1	CASKARGAGSYNEQFF
TRBV7-3	large	18	TRBJ1-6	CASSLVGTGDGAWTPLHF
TRBV6-2/TRBV6-3	hyperexpanded	14	TRBJ1-5	CASIEGGRNQPQHF
TRBV4-2	large	14	TRBJ1-2	CASSQEWAVYGYTF
TRBV30	medium-sized	14	TRBJ2-1	CAWTASGGAREQFF
TRBV7-3	medium-sized	14	TRBJ2-5	CASSPQGNTETQYF
TRBV7-2	large	17	TRBJ2-3	CASSLGLRGLGSDTQYF
TRBV7-6	medium-sized	14	TRBJ2-7	CASSSSGATYEQYF
TRBV2	.	16	TRBJ2-1	CASITLRGGAYNEQFF
TRBV5-5	medium-sized	13	TRBJ1-1	CASSRWGNTEAFF
TRBV13	medium-sized	19	TRBJ2-1	CASSLALGLAGGFGNEQFF
TRBV11-3	medium-sized	12	TRBJ1-3	CASTGGENTIYF
TRBV5-5	medium-sized	16	TRBJ1-6	CASSLRESSYNSPLHF
TRBV6-5	medium-sized	15	TRBJ1-2	CASSRRGQANYGYTF
TRBV20-1	large	15	TRBJ2-3	CSAHHSGLGTDTQYF
TRBV9	medium-sized	14	TRBJ1-2	CASSPGTGNYGYTF
TRBV7-8	medium-sized	21	TRBJ2-1	CASSLLGLAGPNPGSYNEQFF
TRBV19	.	16	TRBJ1-2	CASSPQFLQGAYGYTF
TRBV28	medium-sized	16	TRBJ2-3	CASSFAGAGDLDTQYF
TRBV9	medium-sized	15	TRBJ2-3	CASTLGGTTADTQYF
TRBV7-2	medium-sized	16	TRBJ1-3	CASSRHGGSSGNTIYF
TRBV6-5	.	13	TRBJ1-2	CASKRGANYGYTF
TRBV24-1	medium-sized	12	TRBJ2-1	CATSEHRGAQFF
TRBV12-3/TRBV12-4	medium-sized	12	TRBJ2-7	CASSLTRGEQYF